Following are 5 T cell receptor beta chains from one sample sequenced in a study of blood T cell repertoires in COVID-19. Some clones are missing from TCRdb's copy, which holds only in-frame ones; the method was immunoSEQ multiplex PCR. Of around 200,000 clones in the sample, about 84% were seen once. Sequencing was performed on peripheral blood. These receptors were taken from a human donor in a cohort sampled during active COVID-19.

CDR3 residues: CSAKEAEKLFF. DNA for the CDR3: TGCAGTGCCAAAGAGGCAGAAAAACTGTTTTTT. V gene TRBV20-1 combines with J gene TRBJ1-4; D is undetermined. CDR3 length equals 11 residues. Germline V CDR1 and CDR2: DFQATT, SNEGSKA (reference sequence). Trimming removed 6 bases from V and 8 bases from J, with 10 bases in between.

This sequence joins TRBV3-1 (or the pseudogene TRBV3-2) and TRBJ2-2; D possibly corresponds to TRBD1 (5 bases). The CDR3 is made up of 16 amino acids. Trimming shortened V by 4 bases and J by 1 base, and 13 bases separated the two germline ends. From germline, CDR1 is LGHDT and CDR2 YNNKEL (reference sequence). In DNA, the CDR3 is TGTGCCAGCAGCCGAATCCTCAGGGAGAACACCGGGGAGCTGTTTTTT. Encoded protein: CASSRILRENTGELFF.

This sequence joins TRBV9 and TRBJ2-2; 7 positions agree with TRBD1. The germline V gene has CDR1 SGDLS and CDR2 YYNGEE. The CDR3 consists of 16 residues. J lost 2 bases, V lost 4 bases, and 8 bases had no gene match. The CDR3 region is CASSRTRQGNTGELFF. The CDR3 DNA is TGTGCCAGCAGCCGTACCAGACAGGGCAACACCGGGGAGCTGTTTTTT.

The CDR3 sequence is CATLAGAGNTIYF. CDR3 bases: TGTGCCACCCTAGCAGGGGCTGGAAACACCATATATTTT. The rearrangement joins TRBV6-5 to TRBJ1-3; possible D gene TRBD1, 6 bases. Trimming removed 10 bases from V and 2 bases from J, with 12 bases in between. Per the germline V gene, CDR1 is MNHEY and CDR2 is SVGAGI. CDR3 length: 13 amino acids.

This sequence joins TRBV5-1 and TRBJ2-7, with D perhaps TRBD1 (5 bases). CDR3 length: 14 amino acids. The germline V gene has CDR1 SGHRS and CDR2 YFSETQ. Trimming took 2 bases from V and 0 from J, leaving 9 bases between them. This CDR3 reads CASSFTGPSYEQYF. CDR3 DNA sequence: TGCGCCAGCAGCTTTACAGGACCCTCCTACGAGCAGTACTTC.